The 28 T cell receptor beta chains listed next were all sequenced from one sample in a study of cytomegalovirus exposure and HLA in healthy donors. The PCR had 60 Vbeta and 13 Jbeta primers. Sequencing used immunoSEQ multiplex PCR; TCRdb keeps in-frame clones, though not all of them. Of roughly 190,000 clones listed, around 62% are singletons. The sequenced sample consisted of PBMCs. These receptors all stem from a man between 35 and 55 years old in good health and CMV-seronegative.

J is TRBJ2-7 and V is TRBV10-3; weak D call: TRBD2 (6 bases). CDR3 size: 15 residues. CDR1 and CDR2 from the germline V gene are ENHRY and SYGVKD. The V gene lost 6 bases and the J gene lost 7 bases, with 22 bases spanning the gap. The chain's CDR3 is CAISPYSGETGEQYF. CDR3 DNA: TGTGCCATCAGCCCCTATTCGGGGGAAACCGGAGAGCAGTACTTC.

The sample holds a few counts of this clone. This chain connects TRBV15 to TRBJ1-2, with D perhaps TRBD1 (5 bases). Germline V gives CDR1 LNHNV, CDR2 YYDKDF (reference sequence). The CDR3 spans 13 residues. V lost 0 bases, J lost 7 bases, and 9 bases lay in between. CDR3 in amino acids: CATSRDRRAGYTF. The CDR3 nucleotides read TGTGCCACCAGCAGAGATCGCAGGGCTGGCTACACCTTC.

The chain uses TRBV30 and TRBJ1-5, with 7 nucleotides matching TRBD1. The V gene's germline CDR1 is GTSNPN and CDR2 SVGIG (reference sequence). V shed 2 bases, J shed 0 bases, and the junction held 4 bases outside the gene matches. This CDR3 contains 15 residues. The CDR3 is CAWSPGQYSNQPQHF. The CDR3 nucleotides are TGTGCCTGGAGTCCGGGACAGTATAGCAATCAGCCCCAGCATTTT.

V usage is TRBV5-6 and J usage is TRBJ1-3, with D uncertain. The CDR3 is 15 residues long. Germline values: CDR1 SGHDT, CDR2 YYEEEE. V was cut by 2 bases and J by 0 bases, with 9 bases left in between. CDR3 amino acids: CASSFVVPSGNTIYF. The CDR3, as DNA: TGTGCCAGCAGCTTTGTAGTTCCCTCTGGAAACACCATATATTTT.

This chain joins TRBV7-9 and TRBJ1-3, with 11 bases aligning to TRBD1. In germline, CDR1 is SEHNR, CDR2 FQNEAQ (reference sequence). The ends lost 5 bases at V and 7 bases at J; junction bases unmatched: 7. There are 15 residues in the CDR3. CDR3 sequence reads: CASSGQGAGGNTIYF. CDR3 in DNA: TGTGCCAGCAGCGGACAGGGGGCGGGAGGTAACACCATATATTTT.

In the case of this clone: The CDR3 carries no conserved terminal phenylalanine or tryptophan, so it likely arises from a read error. No DNA is shown, since the ends of the CDR3 on it are uncertain; the CDR3 is the one TCRdb lists. CDR3: CASSEAKWDRVSGLEA. V and J are TRBV6-1 and TRBJ2-7; the D call of TRBD1 is as the table states it, not checked on the DNA. Germline-derived CDR1 and CDR2 are MNHNS and SASEGT. The CDR3 is made up of 16 amino acids, end residues included.

A few counts support this clone. CDR3 loop: CASSARQGIDEKLFF. CDR3 bases: TGTGCCAGCAGTGCCCGACAGGGCATCGATGAAAAACTGTTTTTT. This rearrangement joins TRBV6-5 to TRBJ1-4; 7 nucleotides match TRBD1. V lost 5 bases, J lost 6 bases, and 9 bases stayed unmatched. Germline V gene lookup returns CDR1 MNHEY and CDR2 SVGAGI. CDR3 size: 15 residues.

The chain has TRBV28 and TRBJ2-1; 11 bases map to TRBD2. The V and J ends lost 4 bases and 5 bases, in that order; junction bases with no gene match: 4. The length of the CDR3 is 15 residues. Germline CDR1 is MDHEN and CDR2 is SYDVKM. The CDR3 DNA reads TGTGCCAGCAGTTGGACGGGACTAGCGGACAATGAGCAGTTCTTC. Its protein product is CASSWTGLADNEQFF.

The chain couples TRBV29-1 to TRBJ2-7; TRBD1 matches at 8 bases. Germline V CDR1 and CDR2: SQVTM, ANQGSEA. The CDR3 runs to 15 residues. V lost 0 bases, J lost 3 bases, and 7 bases stayed unmatched. The CDR3 DNA reads as TGCAGCGTTGAAGATCGGCAGGGGGCGCACTACGAGCAGTACTTC. Translation: CSVEDRQGAHYEQYF.

V is TRBV15 and J is TRBJ1-5; 12 nucleotides match TRBD1. This CDR3 has 15 residues. CDR1 and CDR2 (germline): LNHNV, YYDKDF (reference sequence). V lost 5 bases, J lost 4 bases, and 3 bases stayed unmatched. CDR3 sequence: CATSLGQGANQPQHF. For the CDR3, the DNA is TGTGCCACCAGCCTGGGACAGGGGGCTAATCAGCCCCAGCATTTT.

The chain joins TRBV18 to TRBJ2-1; the D gene is possibly TRBD2 (7 bases). Germline CDR1 is KGHSH and CDR2 is LQKENI. The CDR3 consists of 16 residues. Deletions cut 0 bases from V and 3 bases from J, with 12 bases between. CDR3 sequence: CASSPPLGGVYNEQFF. The CDR3 bases are TGTGCCAGCTCACCACCGTTAGGGGGGGTCTACAATGAGCAGTTCTTC.

In this sample, this clone turned up once. This chain uses TRBV5-1 with TRBJ1-1; TRBD1 might be the D (6 bases). V gave up 4 bases and J gave up 8 bases, with 15 bases separating them. Germline CDR1 reads SGHRS; CDR2 reads YFSETQ. The CDR3 is 13 residues long. CDR3 region: CASSPGPDREAFF. CDR3 sequence (DNA): TGCGCCAGCAGCCCGGGCCCAGACAGGGAAGCTTTCTTT.

In this sample, this clone turned up a few times. The chain uses TRBV11-2 and TRBJ2-7; TRBD2 matches 8 bases. The CDR3 totals 15 residues. CDR1 SGHAT and CDR2 FQNNGV come from the germline V gene. V shed 5 bases and J 0 bases; nucleotides not matched to a gene: 6. The CDR3 region is CASSVTSGSSYEQYF. In DNA, the CDR3 is TGTGCCAGCAGCGTCACTAGCGGAAGCTCCTACGAGCAGTACTTC.

The genes are TRBV5-1 and TRBJ2-1, with 10 bases that match TRBD2. The trim removed 1 base at V and 5 bases at J, leaving 3 bases unmatched. The V gene's germline CDR1 is SGHRS and CDR2 YFSETQ. The CDR3 length is 15 residues. CDR3 in amino acids: CASSLRLAGNNEQFF. The CDR3 nucleotides are TGCGCCAGCAGCTTGAGACTAGCGGGTAACAATGAGCAGTTCTTC.

The chain uses TRBV4-3 and TRBJ1-4; 8 bases align to TRBD1. CDR1 and CDR2 (germline): LGHNA, YSLEER. The V and J ends lost 4 bases and 8 bases, in that order; junction bases with no gene match: 9. The CDR3 runs 15 residues. CDR3 sequence reads: CASSPLGQGREKLFF. The CDR3 DNA reads as TGCGCCAGCAGCCCCCTAGGACAGGGAAGGGAAAAACTGTTTTTT.

The genes are TRBV19 and TRBJ1-4; D is unclear. V lost 8 bases to trimming and J lost 8 bases, with 15 bases between them. Germline CDR1 reads LNHDA; CDR2 reads SQIVND (reference sequence). CDR3 length equals 13 residues. In DNA form, the CDR3 reads TGTGCCAGTCGCCTCGGCACTATAGAAAAACTGTTTTTT. Encoded protein: CASRLGTIEKLFF.

The chain uses TRBV6-7 and TRBJ2-6; TRBD1 aligns across 7 bases. TRBV6-7 is recorded as an ORF, its role being uncertain. After removal of 6 bases from V and 2 bases from J, the junction contained 4 bases not matched to a gene. This CDR3 is 15 amino acids long. CDR3 amino acids: CASSPDRAGANVLTF. As DNA, the CDR3 is TGTGCCAGCAGCCCCGACAGGGCTGGGGCCAACGTCCTGACTTTC.

The V call is TRBV29-1, the J call TRBJ1-4; D ambiguous. V was clipped by 2 bases and J by 3 bases, with 4 bases between them. The CDR3 sequence is 12 residues long. Germline V gene data show CDR1 as SQVTM and CDR2 as ANQGSEA. The CDR3 sequence is CSVETANEKLFF. DNA for the CDR3: TGCAGCGTTGAAACGGCTAATGAAAAACTGTTTTTT.

In its sample, this clone was seen a few times. This chain uses TRBV4-2 with TRBJ2-7; D is perhaps TRBD2 (5 bases). This CDR3 has 12 amino acids. V was pared by 10 bases and J by 0 bases, with 10 bases between. The germline CDR1 and CDR2 sequences are LGHNA and YNFKEQ. The CDR3 coding sequence is TGTGCCACCCCCGCGGGCTCCTACGAGCAGTACTTC. Its translation: CATPAGSYEQYF.

V is TRBV7-8 and J is TRBJ2-5; D ambiguous. The CDR3 is 13 amino acids. V lost 2 bases to trimming and J lost 5 bases, with 9 bases between them. The germline V gene encodes CDR1 SGHVS and CDR2 FQNEAQ. The CDR3: CASSLTAIETQYF. In DNA, the CDR3 is TGTGCCAGCAGCTTAACAGCAATCGAGACCCAGTACTTC.

This rearrangement joins TRBV4-3 to TRBJ2-3; weak D call: TRBD2 (5 bases). Germline V lookup: CDR1 LGHNA, CDR2 YSLEER. The CDR3 is made up of 14 amino acids. With 0 bases removed from V and 6 bases from J, the gap between germline ends came to 10 bases. The CDR3 region is CASSQEGEGDTQYF. The CDR3 nucleotides read TGCGCCAGCAGCCAAGAGGGTGAGGGCGATACGCAGTATTTT.

The chain carries TRBV29-1 and TRBJ2-5, with 9 positions matching TRBD1. Germline CDR1 SQVTM, CDR2 ANQGSEA. The V and J ends lost 6 bases and 3 bases, in that order; junction bases with no gene match: 8. This CDR3 spans 14 amino acids. This chain's CDR3 is CSVTGGAKKETQYF. Here the CDR3 DNA reads TGCAGCGTAACAGGGGGCGCGAAGAAAGAGACCCAGTACTTC.

This chain joins TRBV10-3 and TRBJ2-3; 9 bases are shared with TRBD2. The CDR3 has 20 amino acids. The J segment lost 0 bases and the V segment lost 0 bases, leaving 13 bases of the junction unmatched. Germline CDR1 reads ENHRY; CDR2 reads SYGVKD. CDR3 DNA sequence: TGTGCCATCAGTGAGTCGGCTAGCGGGGCTCAACCTACTAGCACAGATACGCAGTATTTT. Its translation is CAISESASGAQPTSTDTQYF.

This rearrangement joins TRBV30 to TRBJ2-5; 9 nucleotides align to TRBD2. The CDR3 runs to 15 residues. CDR1 is GTSNPN, CDR2 SVGIG, per germline (reference sequence). In nucleotides, the CDR3 is TGTGCGCGGGGGGCGGGGGGGATGTACCAAGAGACCCAGTACTTC. Translating gives CARGAGGMYQETQYF.

The rearrangement uses TRBV19 and TRBJ2-5, with a possible D match to TRBD1 (7 bases). The J call may be wrong; the DNA end is better matched by TRBJ2-7. Per the germline V gene, CDR1 is LNHDA and CDR2 is SQIVND (reference sequence). CDR3 size: 14 residues. CDR3 in amino acids: CASSMAGGSYEQYF. The DNA for the CDR3 is TGTGCCAGTAGTATGGCAGGGGGGTCCTACGAGCAGTACTTC.

This clone is a singleton in its sample. This sample includes further DNA sequences coding for the same CDR3. The chain employs TRBV29-1 and TRBJ2-7; 7 positions match TRBD2. Germline lookup yields CDR1 SQVTM and CDR2 ANQGSEA. The trim removed 4 bases at V and 7 bases at J, leaving 19 bases unmatched. The CDR3 loop spans 16 amino acids. This CDR3 is CSVVGTTSTASWEQYF. CDR3 coding DNA: TGCAGCGTTGTAGGGACTACCTCGACCGCCAGTTGGGAGCAGTACTTC.

V usage is TRBV7-9 and J usage is TRBJ2-7; 7 positions match TRBD2. V lost 5 bases and J lost 5; bases outside the gene matches: 12. CDR3 length equals 15 residues. Germline CDR1 SEHNR, CDR2 FQNEAQ (reference sequence). This CDR3 reads CASSPRGRETNEQYF. The CDR3 DNA reads TGTGCCAGCAGCCCCCGAGGGAGGGAGACGAACGAGCAGTACTTC. Based on the CDR3 plus reference TRBV7-9 and TRBJ2-7, the full variable domain is DTGVSQNPRHKITKRGQNVTFRCDPISEHNRLYWYRQTLGQGPEFLTYFQNEAQLEKSRLLSDRFSAERPKGSFSTLEIQRTEQGDSAMYLCASSPRGRETNEQYFGPGTRLTVT.

The genes are TRBV7-2 and TRBJ2-5, with D perhaps matching TRBD1 (6 bases). Trimming removed 6 bases from V and 7 bases from J, with 15 bases in between. The germline gives CDR1 SGHTA, CDR2 FQGNSA. The CDR3 length is 13 residues. The chain's CDR3 is CASRAGQHLTQYF. The CDR3 DNA reads as TGTGCCAGCAGGGCAGGACAGCATTTGACCCAGTACTTC.